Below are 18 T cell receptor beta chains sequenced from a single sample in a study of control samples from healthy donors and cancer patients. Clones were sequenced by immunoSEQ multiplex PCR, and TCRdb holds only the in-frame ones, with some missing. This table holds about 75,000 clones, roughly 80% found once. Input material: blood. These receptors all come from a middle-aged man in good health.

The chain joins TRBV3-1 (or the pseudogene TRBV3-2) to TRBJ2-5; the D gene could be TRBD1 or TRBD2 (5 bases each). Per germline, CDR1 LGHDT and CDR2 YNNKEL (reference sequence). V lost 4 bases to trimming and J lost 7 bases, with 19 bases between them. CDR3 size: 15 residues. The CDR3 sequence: CASSLPPGTGGTQYF. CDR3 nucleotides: TGTGCCAGCAGCCTCCCGCCGGGCACTGGGGGGACCCAGTACTTC.

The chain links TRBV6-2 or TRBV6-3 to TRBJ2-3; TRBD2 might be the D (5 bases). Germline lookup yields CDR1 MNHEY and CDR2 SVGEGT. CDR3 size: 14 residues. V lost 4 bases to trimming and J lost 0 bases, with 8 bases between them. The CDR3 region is CASSLDYSTDTQYF. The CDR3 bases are TGTGCCAGCAGTTTAGACTATAGCACAGATACGCAGTATTTT.

CDR3: CASRRLTSGTYNEQFF. The CDR3 bases are TGTGCCAGCAGACGACTTACTAGCGGGACCTACAATGAGCAGTTCTTC. The chain joins TRBV27 to TRBJ2-1, with 10 bases lining up with TRBD2. Germline-derived CDR1 and CDR2 are MNHEY and SMNVEV (reference sequence). The CDR3 runs 16 residues. V was clipped by 6 bases and J by 2 bases; unmatched bases: 7.

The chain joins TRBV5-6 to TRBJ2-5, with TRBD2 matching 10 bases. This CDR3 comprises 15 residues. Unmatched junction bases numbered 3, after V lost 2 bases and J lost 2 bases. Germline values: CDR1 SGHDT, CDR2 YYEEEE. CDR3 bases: TGTGCCAGCAGCTTAGCGGGACTAGCGCAAGAGACCCAGTACTTC. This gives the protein CASSLAGLAQETQYF. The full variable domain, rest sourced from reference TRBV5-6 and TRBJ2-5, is DAGVTQSPTHLIKTRGQQVTLRCSPKSGHDTVSWYQQALGQGPQFIFQYYEEEERQRGNFPDRFSGHQFPNYSSELNVNALLLGDSALYLCASSLAGLAQETQYFGPGTRLLVL.

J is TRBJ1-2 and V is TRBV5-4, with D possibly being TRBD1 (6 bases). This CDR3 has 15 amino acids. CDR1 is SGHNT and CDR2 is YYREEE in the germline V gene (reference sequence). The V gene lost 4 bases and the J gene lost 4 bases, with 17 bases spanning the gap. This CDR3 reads CASSPARTASYGYTF. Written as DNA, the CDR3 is TGTGCCAGCAGCCCCGCCAGGACAGCATCCTATGGCTACACCTTC.

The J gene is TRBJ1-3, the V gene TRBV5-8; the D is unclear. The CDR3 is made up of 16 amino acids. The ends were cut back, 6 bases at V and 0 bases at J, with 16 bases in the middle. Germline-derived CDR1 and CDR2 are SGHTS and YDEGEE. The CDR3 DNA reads TGTGCCAGCACCTCCCGTCCGACGAGCTCTGGAAACACCATATATTTT. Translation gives CASTSRPTSSGNTIYF.

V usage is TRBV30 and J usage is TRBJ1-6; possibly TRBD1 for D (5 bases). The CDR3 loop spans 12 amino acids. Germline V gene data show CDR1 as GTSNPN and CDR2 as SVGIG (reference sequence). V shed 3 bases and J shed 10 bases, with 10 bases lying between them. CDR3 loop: CAWSRVDSPLHF. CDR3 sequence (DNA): TGTGCCTGGAGCAGGGTGGACTCACCCCTCCACTTT.

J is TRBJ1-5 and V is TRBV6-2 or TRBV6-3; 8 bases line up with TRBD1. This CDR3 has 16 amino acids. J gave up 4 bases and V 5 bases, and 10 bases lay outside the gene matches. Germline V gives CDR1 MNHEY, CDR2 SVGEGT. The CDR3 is CASSEMGQASNQPQHF. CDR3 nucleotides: TGTGCCAGCAGTGAGATGGGACAGGCTTCAAATCAGCCCCAGCATTTT.

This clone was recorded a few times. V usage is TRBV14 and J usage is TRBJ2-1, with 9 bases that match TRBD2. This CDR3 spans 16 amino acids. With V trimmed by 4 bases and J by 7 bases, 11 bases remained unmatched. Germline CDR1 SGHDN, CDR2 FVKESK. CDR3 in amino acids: CASSPTSGRSVNEQFF. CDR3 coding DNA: TGTGCCAGCAGCCCGACAAGCGGGAGGTCGGTAAATGAGCAGTTCTTC. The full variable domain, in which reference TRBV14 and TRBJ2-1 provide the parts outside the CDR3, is EAGVTQFPSHSVIEKGQTVTLRCDPISGHDNLYWYRRVMGKEIKFLLHFVKESKQDESGMPNNRFLAERTGGTYSTLKVQPAELEDSGVYFCASSPTSGRSVNEQFFGPGTRLTVL.

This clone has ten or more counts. In nucleotides, the CDR3 is TGTGCCAGCTCAGTTGTGAACACTGAAGCTTTCTTT. Translating it yields CASSVVNTEAFF. This rearrangement joins TRBV18 to TRBJ1-1; D gene uncertain. V was pared by 5 bases and J by 0 bases, with 4 bases between. CDR3 size: 12 residues. CDR1 and CDR2 from the germline V gene are KGHSH and LQKENI. The variable domain in full, completed from reference TRBV18 and TRBJ1-1, reads NAGVMQNPRHLVRRRGQEARLRCSPMKGHSHVYWYRQLPEEGLKFMVYLQKENIIDESGMPKERFSAEFPKEGPSILRIQQVVRGDSAAYFCASSVVNTEAFFGQGTRLTVV.

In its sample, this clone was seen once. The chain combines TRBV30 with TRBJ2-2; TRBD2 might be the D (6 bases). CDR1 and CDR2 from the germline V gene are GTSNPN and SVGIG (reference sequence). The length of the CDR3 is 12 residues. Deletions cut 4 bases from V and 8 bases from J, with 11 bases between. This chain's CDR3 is CAWNRGGGELFF. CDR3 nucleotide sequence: TGTGCCTGGAATCGGGGAGGAGGGGAGCTGTTTTTT. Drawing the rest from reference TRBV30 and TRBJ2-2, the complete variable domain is SQTIHQWPATLVQPVGSPLSLECTVEGTSNPNLYWYRQAAGRGLQLLFYSVGIGQISSEVPQNLSASRPQDRQFILSSKKLLLSDSGFYLCAWNRGGGELFFGEGSRLTVL.

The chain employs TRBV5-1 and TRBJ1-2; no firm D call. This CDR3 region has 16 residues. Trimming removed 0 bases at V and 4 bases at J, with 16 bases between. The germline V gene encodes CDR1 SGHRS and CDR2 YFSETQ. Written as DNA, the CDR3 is TGCGCCAGCAGCTTGGGCATGCTGGCTTCGACCTATGGCTACACCTTC. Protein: CASSLGMLASTYGYTF.

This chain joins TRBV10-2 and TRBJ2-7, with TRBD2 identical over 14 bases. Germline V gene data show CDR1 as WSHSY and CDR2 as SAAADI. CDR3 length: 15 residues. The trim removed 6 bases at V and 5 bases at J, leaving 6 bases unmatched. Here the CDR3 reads CASRPGTSGRNEQYF. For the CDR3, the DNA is TGCGCCAGCAGACCGGGGACTAGCGGGAGAAACGAGCAGTACTTC.

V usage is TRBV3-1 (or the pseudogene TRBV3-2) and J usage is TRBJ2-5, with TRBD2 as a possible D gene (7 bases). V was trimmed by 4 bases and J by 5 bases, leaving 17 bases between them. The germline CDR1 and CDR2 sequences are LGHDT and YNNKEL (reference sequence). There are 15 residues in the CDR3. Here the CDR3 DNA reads TGTGCCAGCAGCCGCAAAGTCGGGGGGCCGGAGACCCAGTACTTC. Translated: CASSRKVGGPETQYF.

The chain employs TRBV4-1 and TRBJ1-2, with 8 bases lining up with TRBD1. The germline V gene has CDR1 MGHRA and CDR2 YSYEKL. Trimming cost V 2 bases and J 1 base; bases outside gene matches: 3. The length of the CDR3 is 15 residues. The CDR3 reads CASSQWDRSNYGYTF. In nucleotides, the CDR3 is TGCGCCAGCAGCCAATGGGACAGGAGTAACTATGGCTACACCTTC.

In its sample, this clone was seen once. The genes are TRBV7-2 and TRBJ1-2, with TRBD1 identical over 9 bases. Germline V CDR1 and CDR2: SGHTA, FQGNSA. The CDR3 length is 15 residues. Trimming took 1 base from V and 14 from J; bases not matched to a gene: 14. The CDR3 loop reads CASSLDYGTGHRLTF. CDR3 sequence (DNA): TGTGCCAGCAGCTTAGACTACGGGACAGGGCATAGGTTGACCTTC.

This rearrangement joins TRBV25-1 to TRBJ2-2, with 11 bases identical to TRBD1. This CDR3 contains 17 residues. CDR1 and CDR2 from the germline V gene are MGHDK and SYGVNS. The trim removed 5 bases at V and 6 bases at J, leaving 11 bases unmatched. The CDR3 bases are TGTGCCAGCAGTCAGACCGGCGGGACAGGGGGTTCCGGGGAGCTGTTTTTT. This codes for CASSQTGGTGGSGELFF.

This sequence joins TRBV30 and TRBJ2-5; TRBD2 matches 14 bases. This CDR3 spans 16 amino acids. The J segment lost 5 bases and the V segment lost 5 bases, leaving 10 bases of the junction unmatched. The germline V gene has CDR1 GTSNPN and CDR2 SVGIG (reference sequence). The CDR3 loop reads CAWGGLAGEVWETQYF. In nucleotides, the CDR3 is TGTGCCTGGGGGGGACTAGCGGGAGAGGTTTGGGAGACCCAGTACTTC. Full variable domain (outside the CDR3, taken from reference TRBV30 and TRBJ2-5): SQTIHQWPATLVQPVGSPLSLECTVEGTSNPNLYWYRQAAGRGLQLLFYSVGIGQISSEVPQNLSASRPQDRQFILSSKKLLLSDSGFYLCAWGGLAGEVWETQYFGPGTRLLVL.